Listed below are T cell receptor beta chains from one sample, sequenced in a study of blood T cells in healthy people across ages. Each CDR3 protein gets one entry after TCRdb re-called the 5' RACE reads with MiXCR. In the table there are around 900,000 distinct CDR3 sequences, 25% to 35% of which are singletons. The sequenced sample was blood. The receptors here all came from an elderly woman in good health. The CDR3 runs from the conserved cysteine through the conserved F or W. D genes are given only for firm matches. Size is stated for part of the rows, as once, few or many counts, or as a class when the clone is expanded.

>TRBD2|TRBJ2-3|TRBV6-2/TRBV6-3|many
TGTGCCAGCAGTTCAGGCCTGGGACTAGCGTCAACAGATACGCAGTATTTT
CASSSGLGLASTDTQYF
>.|TRBJ2-7|TRBV10-2|many
TGCGCCAGCAGCAAAGACAGGAACTACGAGCAGTACTTC
CASSKDRNYEQYF
>TRBD1|TRBJ2-7|TRBV20-1|few
TGCAGTGCTAGACCACGGGACAGGGCCTACGAGCAGTACTTC
CSARPRDRAYEQYF
>.|TRBJ2-5|TRBV12-3/TRBV12-4|many
TGTGCCAGCAGTCCCCTCCTATTCGGGGCGGCAGACCAAGAGACCCAGTACTTC
CASSPLLFGAADQETQYF
>.|TRBJ2-1|TRBV6-6|.
TGTGCCAGCAGCGAAACCGGGACTGACTACAATGAGCAGTTCTTC
CASSETGTDYNEQFF
>.|TRBJ2-7|TRBV20-1|.
TGTGTGGGGGCAACCTCCTACAATGAGCAGTACTTC
CVGATSYNEQYF
>TRBD2|TRBJ2-7|TRBV20-1|many
TGCAGTGCTAGAGATAAGGCTAGCGGGGTCTACGAGCAGTACTTC
CSARDKASGVYEQYF
>.|TRBJ2-5|TRBV10-2|many
TGCGCCAGCAGTGAGTCGACTGGGGTGAGGGGGCGCGTGCGGGCTCGGGAGCAGTACTTC
CASSESTGVRGRVRAREQYF
>.|TRBJ1-1|TRBV20-1|few
TGCAGTGCTAGACTTGACAATGAAGCTTTCTTT
CSARLDNEAFF
>TRBD1|TRBJ1-1|TRBV10-2|many
TGCGCCAGCAGTGAGTCTTCCGGGACAGCGAACACTGAAGCTTTCTTT
CASSESSGTANTEAFF
>.|TRBJ1-2|TRBV5-6|few
TGTGCCAGCAGCCAGTACACCTATGGCTACACCTTC
CASSQYTYGYTF
>.|TRBJ2-3|TRBV30|.
TGTGCCTGGAGATACGGGGGCGGCACAGATACGCAGTATTTT
CAWRYGGGTDTQYF